Listed below are T cell receptor beta chains from one sample, sequenced in a study of CD8 T cells in Susac syndrome. TCRdb processed the immunoSEQ multiplex PCR reads anew with MiXCR; each CDR3 protein has one entry. The table includes about 240,000 distinct CDR3 sequences, 90% to 96% detected once. The source material was CD4+ T cells from PBMCs. All receptors come from a human donor with Susac syndrome. Both conserved end residues are part of each CDR3. A D gene is named only where the DNA matches it firmly. Clone size, where shown, is once, few, many, or a class for clones that have expanded.

CDR3aa: CASSQYTGGAGKLFF
CDR3nt: TGTGCCAGCAGCCAATACACAGGGGGGGCCGGAAAACTGTTTTTT
v_gene: TRBV3-1
abundance: .
d_gene: TRBD1
j_gene: TRBJ1-4

CDR3aa: CASSARGLSSYNEQFF
CDR3nt: TGTGCCAGCAGCGCGAGGGGCCTAAGCTCCTACAATGAGCAGTTCTTC
v_gene: TRBV9
abundance: .
d_gene: .
j_gene: TRBJ2-1

CDR3aa: CATSEKQGGLAKETQYF
CDR3nt: TGTGCCACCAGTGAAAAACAGGGAGGACTAGCGAAAGAGACCCAGTACTTC
v_gene: TRBV24-1
abundance: once
d_gene: TRBD2
j_gene: TRBJ2-5

CDR3aa: CASSLTGTRSYNEQFF
CDR3nt: TGTGCCAGCAGCCTTACCGGGACCCGCTCCTACAATGAGCAGTTCTTC
v_gene: TRBV9
abundance: .
d_gene: .
j_gene: TRBJ2-1

CDR3aa: CASSLDSGRAYNEQFF
CDR3nt: TGTGCCAGCAGCTTAGATAGCGGGAGGGCCTACAATGAGCAGTTCTTC
v_gene: TRBV7-2
abundance: .
d_gene: TRBD2
j_gene: TRBJ2-1

CDR3aa: CASSFVGGGDTGELFF
CDR3nt: TGCGCCAGCAGCTTCGTGGGAGGAGGGGACACCGGGGAGCTGTTTTTT
v_gene: TRBV5-1
abundance: .
d_gene: .
j_gene: TRBJ2-2

CDR3aa: CASSQAPGAGTDTQYF
CDR3nt: TGTGCCAGCAGCCAAGCTCCAGGAGCGGGGACAGATACGCAGTATTTT
v_gene: TRBV3-1
abundance: .
d_gene: TRBD2
j_gene: TRBJ2-3

CDR3aa: CASSPQERYNEQFF
CDR3nt: TGTGCCAGCTCACCCCAAGAAAGGTACAATGAGCAGTTCTTC
v_gene: TRBV18
abundance: .
d_gene: .
j_gene: TRBJ2-1

CDR3aa: CASSSDRVGEQYF
CDR3nt: TGTGCCAGCAGTTCCGACAGGGTGGGGGAGCAGTACTTC
v_gene: TRBV12-3/TRBV12-4
abundance: .
d_gene: TRBD1
j_gene: TRBJ2-7

CDR3aa: CASSLVGSGSNGELFF
CDR3nt: TGTGCCAGCAGCCTAGTGGGTAGCGGGAGTAACGGGGAGCTGTTTTTT
v_gene: TRBV7-8
abundance: once
d_gene: TRBD2
j_gene: TRBJ2-2

CDR3aa: CAFLPGPPVPKNIQYF
CDR3nt: TGTGCCTTCCTCCCGGGTCCCCCCGTCCCAAAAAACATTCAGTACTTC
v_gene: TRBV30
abundance: .
d_gene: .
j_gene: TRBJ2-4

CDR3aa: CSAPGGRGDYNEQFF
CDR3nt: TGCAGCGCCCCGGGTGGCAGGGGTGACTACAATGAGCAGTTCTTC
v_gene: TRBV29-1
abundance: .
d_gene: .
j_gene: TRBJ2-1

CDR3aa: CASSLDATDTQYF
CDR3nt: TGCGCCAGCAGCTTGGACGCCACAGATACGCAGTATTTT
v_gene: TRBV5-1
abundance: .
d_gene: .
j_gene: TRBJ2-3

CDR3aa: CASTINRNTEAFF
CDR3nt: TGTGCCAGTACCATAAACAGGAACACTGAAGCTTTCTTT
v_gene: TRBV19
abundance: .
d_gene: .
j_gene: TRBJ1-1

CDR3aa: CASSIVSRGSYEQYF
CDR3nt: TGTGCCAGTAGTATAGTTAGCCGTGGCTCCTACGAGCAGTACTTC
v_gene: TRBV19
abundance: .
d_gene: .
j_gene: TRBJ2-7

CDR3aa: CSVEVFGQSQETQYF
CDR3nt: TGCAGCGTTGAAGTGTTCGGACAGTCCCAAGAGACCCAGTACTTC
v_gene: TRBV29-1
abundance: .
d_gene: .
j_gene: TRBJ2-5

CDR3aa: CASSFVQASEQYF
CDR3nt: TGTGCCAGCAGCTTTGTGCAAGCCTCCGAGCAGTACTTC
v_gene: TRBV7-2
abundance: .
d_gene: .
j_gene: TRBJ2-7

CDR3aa: CASSPKTGVSSGNTIYF
CDR3nt: TGTGCCAGCAGCCCGAAGACAGGGGTCAGCTCTGGAAACACCATATATTTT
v_gene: TRBV7-8
abundance: .
d_gene: TRBD1
j_gene: TRBJ1-3

CDR3aa: CASSSEGDTQYF
CDR3nt: TGTGCCAGCAGCTCGGAGGGGGATACGCAGTATTTT
v_gene: TRBV7-9
abundance: .
d_gene: .
j_gene: TRBJ2-3

CDR3aa: CASSVAGGNNEQFF
CDR3nt: TGTGCCAGCAGCGTAGCGGGAGGGAACAATGAGCAGTTCTTC
v_gene: TRBV9
abundance: .
d_gene: TRBD2
j_gene: TRBJ2-1

CDR3aa: CASSQDRSDRRYEKLFF
CDR3nt: TGCGCCAGCAGCCAAGATCGCTCAGACAGACGCTATGAAAAACTGTTTTTT
v_gene: TRBV4-1
abundance: .
d_gene: .
j_gene: TRBJ1-4

CDR3aa: CSVVAGRRHGYTF
CDR3nt: TGCAGCGTTGTAGCAGGACGTAGACATGGCTACACCTTC
v_gene: TRBV29-1
abundance: .
d_gene: .
j_gene: TRBJ1-2

CDR3aa: CASSQGGLSSYEQYF
CDR3nt: TGCGCCAGCAGCCAGGGGGGCTTGAGCTCCTACGAGCAGTACTTC
v_gene: TRBV4-1
abundance: .
d_gene: .
j_gene: TRBJ2-7